A selection of T cell receptor beta chains follows, all from one sample in a study of cytomegalovirus exposure and HLA in healthy donors. Profiled with immunoSEQ multiplex PCR; TCRdb holds only in-frame clones, not every one. The profile covers about 82,000 clones, with 85% to 95% appearing a single time and 0.69% taken by the ten largest. The material sequenced was PBMCs. These receptors were taken from a woman aged 18 to 35 in good health and CMV-seronegative. Each CDR3 is given with its conserved first and last residue. D genes are given only for firm matches. Clone sizes are given selectively: once, few, many, or a class where the clone is expanded.

j_call,v_call,d_call,clone_size,cdr3_aa,cdr3_nt
TRBJ2-3,TRBV21-1,-,-,CASRGVVSGGTDTQYF,TGTGCCAGCAGGGGGGTTGTTAGCGGGGGAACAGATACGCAGTATTTT
TRBJ1-5,TRBV5-1,TRBD1,-,CASSLDGGQGQPQHF,TGCGCCAGCAGCCTGGACGGGGGACAGGGTCAGCCCCAGCATTTT
TRBJ1-1,TRBV7-9,-,-,CASSPTRGNTEAFF,TGTGCCAGCAGCCCCACCCGGGGGAACACTGAAGCTTTCTTT
TRBJ2-1,TRBV7-2,TRBD1,-,CASSPSRGPYNEQFF,TGTGCCAGCAGCCCGTCGAGGGGGCCTTACAATGAGCAGTTCTTC
TRBJ2-3,TRBV4-1,-,-,CASSQVEGRTTDTQYF,TGCGCCAGCAGCCAAGTAGAGGGTAGGACCACAGATACGCAGTATTTT
TRBJ2-5,TRBV7-2,-,once,CASSLWKGGGETQYF,TGTGCCAGCAGCTTATGGAAGGGTGGAGGAGAGACCCAGTACTTC
TRBJ1-1,TRBV4-1,-,-,CASSQQGEAEAFF,TGCGCCAGCAGCCAACAGGGTGAGGCTGAAGCTTTCTTT
TRBJ2-2,TRBV19,TRBD1,-,CASSPGTGGAKGELFF,TGTGCCAGTAGCCCCGGGACAGGGGGGGCAAAGGGGGAGCTGTTTTTT
TRBJ1-1,TRBV6-1,-,-,CASSEKEGAGTEAFF,TGTGCCAGCAGTGAAAAGGAAGGGGCGGGGACTGAAGCTTTCTTT
TRBJ2-7,TRBV6-1,-,-,CASTNWDMTYEQYF,TGTGCCAGCACGAATTGGGACATGACCTACGAGCAGTACTTC
TRBJ2-1,TRBV5-1,-,-,CASSLVSVEQFF,TGCGCCAGCAGCTTGGTGTCGGTTGAGCAGTTCTTC
TRBJ1-3,TRBV14,-,-,CASSRRTASGNTIYF,TGTGCCAGCAGCCGTAGGACAGCCTCTGGAAACACCATATATTTT
TRBJ1-1,TRBV27,TRBD1,-,CASSLDRGPVETEAFF,TGTGCCAGCAGTTTAGACAGGGGCCCGGTCGAGACTGAAGCTTTCTTT
TRBJ2-1,TRBV5-1,TRBD2,-,CASSPGLAGLGEQFF,TGCGCCAGCAGCCCGGGACTAGCGGGGCTCGGGGAGCAGTTCTTC
TRBJ1-3,TRBV18,-,-,CASSPMGPERNTIYF,TGTGCCAGCTCACCCATGGGTCCGGAGAGAAACACCATATATTTT
TRBJ2-6,TRBV27,-,-,CASSYLSGANVLTF,TGTGCCAGCAGTTACCTATCTGGGGCCAACGTCCTGACTTTC
TRBJ2-5,TRBV27,TRBD2,-,CASSLPSGGDKETQYF,TGTGCCAGCAGTTTACCGTCGGGGGGGGACAAGGAGACCCAGTACTTC
TRBJ2-5,TRBV9,-,-,CASRHRPRSWETQYF,TGTGCCAGCAGGCACCGGCCCCGGAGTTGGGAGACCCAGTACTTC
TRBJ2-7,TRBV28,TRBD1,-,CASSPLSFRQGALVAYEQYF,TGTGCCAGCAGTCCTCTTTCCTTTCGACAGGGGGCCCTTGTAGCCTACGAGCAGTACTTC
TRBJ2-3,TRBV10-1,TRBD2,-,CASSDGLAGADTQYF,TGCGCCAGCAGTGATGGACTAGCGGGAGCAGATACGCAGTATTTT
TRBJ2-1,TRBV7-8,TRBD2,-,CASSPSGGSYNEQFF,TGTGCCAGCAGCCCTAGCGGGGGTTCGTACAATGAGCAGTTCTTC
TRBJ1-2,TRBV19,-,-,CASSIGPLRPTSRGYGYTF,TGTGCCAGTAGTATAGGCCCCCTTCGACCTACCTCGCGGGGCTATGGCTACACCTTC
TRBJ2-7,TRBV19,-,-,CASSPHREPVEQYF,TGTGCCAGTAGTCCCCACCGGGAACCAGTCGAGCAGTACTTC
TRBJ1-5,TRBV7-2,TRBD1,-,CASSGQGGQPQHF,TGTGCCAGCAGCGGGCAGGGGGGTCAGCCCCAGCATTTT
TRBJ2-1,TRBV5-1,TRBD2,-,CASSLGGTSDEQFF,TGCGCCAGCAGCTTGGGGGGGACTAGCGATGAGCAGTTCTTC
TRBJ2-1,TRBV27,TRBD1,-,CASSFLATGQGRYNEQFF,TGTGCCAGCAGTTTTCTTGCCACCGGACAGGGGCGCTACAATGAGCAGTTCTTC
TRBJ1-1,TRBV5-5,-,-,CASSPIGEPEAFF,TGTGCCAGCAGCCCCATCGGGGAGCCTGAAGCTTTCTTT
TRBJ1-5,TRBV4-3,-,-,CASSQDGVAQPQHF,TGCGCCAGCAGCCAAGATGGAGTTGCTCAGCCCCAGCATTTT
TRBJ1-1,TRBV4-3,-,-,CASSQDNRFNTEAFF,TGCGCCAGCAGCCAAGATAACAGGTTCAACACTGAAGCTTTCTTT
TRBJ2-1,TRBV18,TRBD2,-,CASSQAGGNRNEQFF,TGTGCCAGCTCACAGGCGGGGGGGAACCGCAATGAGCAGTTCTTC
TRBJ1-1,TRBV5-1,TRBD1,-,CASRIRDSEAFF,TGCGCCAGCAGGATCCGGGACAGTGAAGCTTTCTTT
TRBJ1-1,TRBV19,-,-,CASRPDLGNTEAFF,TGTGCCAGTAGGCCGGACTTGGGGAACACTGAAGCTTTCTTT
TRBJ1-3,TRBV5-6,-,-,CASSLGRTGNTIYF,TGTGCCAGCAGCTTGGGTCGTACTGGAAACACCATATATTTT
TRBJ2-2,TRBV19,TRBD2,-,CASSGTSAGELFF,TGTGCCAGTAGCGGGACTAGTGCCGGGGAGCTGTTTTTT
TRBJ2-2,TRBV7-2,TRBD1,-,CASSFYRGRGTGELFF,TGTGCCAGCAGCTTTTACAGGGGGCGCGGCACCGGGGAGCTGTTTTTT
TRBJ2-2,TRBV7-8,TRBD2,-,CASRGRVQRGYTGELFF,TGTGCCAGTCGCGGCAGGGTGCAGCGGGGATACACCGGGGAGCTGTTTTTT
TRBJ1-1,TRBV28,TRBD1,-,CASSSTGAMNTEAFF,TGTGCCAGCAGTTCGACAGGGGCGATGAACACTGAAGCTTTCTTT
TRBJ1-1,TRBV27,-,-,CASSLRERGTEAFF,TGTGCCAGCAGTTTACGTGAAAGAGGGACTGAAGCTTTCTTT
TRBJ2-7,TRBV20-1,-,once,CSAGIEQYF,TGCAGTGCCGGTATCGAGCAGTACTTC